These T cell receptor beta chains were read from a single sample in a study of CD8 T cells in ankylosing spondylitis. TCRdb processed the 5' RACE reads anew with MiXCR; each CDR3 protein has one entry. The sample consists of roughly 150,000 distinct CDR3 sequences, around a third of them appearing once. The sample comprised synovial fluid, either unsorted or a sorted T cell fraction (not recorded which). The receptors stem from a male donor with ankylosing spondylitis. The conserved cysteine and the conserved F or W are not part of the CDR3 here. Some rows mark clone size as missing; the rest say once, few, many or name a class of expanded clone.

TRBV5-5	-	TRBJ1-1	ASSREGRGTEAF
TRBV5-5	-	TRBJ2-7	ASSLTGGEDEQY
TRBV11-2	-	TRBJ1-2	ASSAGRGYT
TRBV3-1	once	TRBJ1-2	ASSQVRGGNYGYT
TRBV25-1	few	TRBJ2-3	ASSEGRGFSTDTQY
TRBV7-2	-	TRBJ1-1	ASSLATGTNTEAF
TRBV28	-	TRBJ2-6	ASSSSEGLSGANVLT
TRBV30	-	TRBJ2-3	AWSEGGLAAYTDTQY
TRBV12-3/TRBV12-4	-	TRBJ2-2	ASSLKAGQDTGELF
TRBV6-1	-	TRBJ2-5	ASSFRQGPETQY
TRBV3-1	few	TRBJ2-7	ASSQVGLAAYEQY
TRBV6-2/TRBV6-3	few	TRBJ2-7	ASSYLPDRGHEQY
TRBV20-1	-	TRBJ2-7	SASFKGQGDSTYEQY
TRBV9	-	TRBJ1-1	ASSLQVGDTEAF
TRBV18	many	TRBJ1-1	ASSPPTNTEAF
TRBV15	many	TRBJ1-3	ATSRGRGPGNTIY
TRBV10-3	few	TRBJ2-3	AIRRTGLSTDTQY
TRBV19	many	TRBJ1-1	ATVDRAEAF
TRBV20-1	-	TRBJ2-3	CAAPILRGPQDTQY
TRBV2	-	TRBJ2-4	ASSDEGSYKNIQY
TRBV12-3/TRBV12-4	few	TRBJ2-1	ASSFTGTSNEQF
TRBV5-6	-	TRBJ2-3	ASSLYPDTQY
TRBV27	-	TRBJ1-2	ASSLFGQGAGGYT
TRBV28	-	TRBJ2-7	ASSLDRREQY
TRBV28	-	TRBJ2-7	ATRTSPSYEQY
TRBV12-3/TRBV12-4	-	TRBJ2-3	ASSWTGGSNTDTQY
TRBV6-5	-	TRBJ2-1	ASSYDGLSGYNEQF
TRBV7-9	many	TRBJ1-1	ASSPREGLGTEAF
TRBV20-1	few	TRBJ2-7	SGTSGISEQY
TRBV10-3	many	TRBJ2-7	AISGFGTPADEQY
TRBV18	-	TRBJ2-7	ASSPSGIGEQY
TRBV27	-	TRBJ2-7	ASSWCKQY
TRBV14	many	TRBJ1-2	ASSQVRGDGYT
TRBV6-5	-	TRBJ1-1	ASSYGVRGTEAF
TRBV6-2/TRBV6-3	-	TRBJ1-4	ASSRTASATNEKLF
TRBV20-1	-	TRBJ2-3	SAILLAGGSTDTQY
TRBV20-1	many	TRBJ2-7	SARDVRTGAYEQY
TRBV14	-	TRBJ2-7	ASSQNSYEQY
TRBV5-6	once	TRBJ2-7	ASSLYSGIAYEQY
TRBV6-1	-	TRBJ1-3	ASRGTGAVGSGNTIY
TRBV6-2/TRBV6-3	few	TRBJ2-7	ASSYDTGSPEQY
TRBV28	few	TRBJ1-1	ASSSNGQGARNTEAF
TRBV29-1	-	TRBJ1-4	SVRRGRPCTNGTNEKLF
TRBV5-1	-	TRBJ2-1	ASSIDNYNEQF
TRBV7-8	-	TRBJ2-7	ASSSTWVEQY
TRBV11-2	-	TRBJ1-3	ASTIAGASGNTIY
TRBV2	-	TRBJ2-7	ASNSGTGSHEQY
TRBV2	few	TRBJ2-7	ASRLQGDYEQY
TRBV20-1	-	TRBJ2-3	SAHGVVDTQY
TRBV2	-	TRBJ2-7	AGGAGSYEQY
TRBV12-3/TRBV12-4	many	TRBJ1-3	ASRQGIEAGNTIY
TRBV6-2/TRBV6-3	many	TRBJ2-7	ASSETSGIYEQY
TRBV19	once	TRBJ2-7	ASSKGGGTGEQY
TRBV7-2	many	TRBJ1-5	ASSLTPGVNQPQH
TRBV7-9	-	TRBJ1-5	ASTRGSESGQPQH
TRBV20-1	-	TRBJ2-5	SAVTPPEETQY
TRBV20-1	medium-sized	TRBJ2-1	SARKAGGSYNEQF
TRBV30	-	TRBJ2-5	AWSVFETQY
TRBV5-1	-	TRBJ1-1	ASSFLQGGTEAF
TRBV12-3/TRBV12-4	many	TRBJ1-5	ASRVEGTLSNQPQH